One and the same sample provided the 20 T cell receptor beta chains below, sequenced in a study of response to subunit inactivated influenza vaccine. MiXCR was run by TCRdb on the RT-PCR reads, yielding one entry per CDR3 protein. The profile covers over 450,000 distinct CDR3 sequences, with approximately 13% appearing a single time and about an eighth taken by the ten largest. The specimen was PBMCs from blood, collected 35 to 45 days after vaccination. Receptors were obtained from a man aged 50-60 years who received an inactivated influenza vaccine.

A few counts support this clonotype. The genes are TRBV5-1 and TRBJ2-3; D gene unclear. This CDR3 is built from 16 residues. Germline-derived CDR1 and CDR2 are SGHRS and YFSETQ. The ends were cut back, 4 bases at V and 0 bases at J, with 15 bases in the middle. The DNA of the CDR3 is TGCGCCAGCAGCCCGAAAATATTAACTAGCACAGATACGCAGTATTTT. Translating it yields CASSPKILTSTDTQYF.

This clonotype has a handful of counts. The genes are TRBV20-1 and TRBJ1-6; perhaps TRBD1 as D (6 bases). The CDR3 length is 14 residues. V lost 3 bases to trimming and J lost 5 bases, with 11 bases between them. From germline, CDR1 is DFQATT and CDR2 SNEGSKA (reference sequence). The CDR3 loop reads CSARRTADNSPLHF. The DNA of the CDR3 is TGCAGTGCTAGGAGGACAGCCGATAATTCACCCCTCCACTTT.

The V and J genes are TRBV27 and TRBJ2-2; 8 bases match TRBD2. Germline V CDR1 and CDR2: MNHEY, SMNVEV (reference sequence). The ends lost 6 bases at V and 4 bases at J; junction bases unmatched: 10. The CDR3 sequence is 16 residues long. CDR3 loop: CASSLTTGRATGELFF. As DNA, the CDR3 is TGTGCCAGCAGCCTCACCACCGGGAGGGCCACCGGGGAGCTGTTTTTT.

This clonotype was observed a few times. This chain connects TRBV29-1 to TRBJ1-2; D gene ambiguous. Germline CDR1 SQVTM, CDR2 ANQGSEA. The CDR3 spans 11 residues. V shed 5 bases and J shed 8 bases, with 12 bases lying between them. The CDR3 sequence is CSVFIGAGYTF. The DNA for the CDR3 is TGCAGCGTTTTTATAGGTGCGGGCTACACCTTC.

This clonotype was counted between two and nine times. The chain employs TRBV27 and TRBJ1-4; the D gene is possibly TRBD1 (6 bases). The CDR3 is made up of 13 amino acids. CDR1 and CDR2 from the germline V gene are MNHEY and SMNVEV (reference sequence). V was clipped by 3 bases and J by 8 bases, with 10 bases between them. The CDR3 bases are TGTGCCAGCAGTTTTGGGGGGCACGAAAAACTGTTTTTT. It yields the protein CASSFGGHEKLFF.

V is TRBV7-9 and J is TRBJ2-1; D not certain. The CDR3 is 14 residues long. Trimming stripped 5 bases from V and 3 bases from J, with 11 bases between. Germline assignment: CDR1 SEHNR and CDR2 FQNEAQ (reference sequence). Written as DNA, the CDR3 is TGTGCCAGCAGCATATCCGGGTTCTACAATGAGCAGTTCTTC. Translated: CASSISGFYNEQFF.

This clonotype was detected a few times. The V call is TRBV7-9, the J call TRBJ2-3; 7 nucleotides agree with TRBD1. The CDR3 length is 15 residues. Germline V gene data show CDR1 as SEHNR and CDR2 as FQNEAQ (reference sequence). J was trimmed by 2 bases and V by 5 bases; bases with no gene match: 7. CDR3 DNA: TGTGCCAGCAGCCCCGGGGACAGCAACACAGATACGCAGTATTTT. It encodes CASSPGDSNTDTQYF.

The CDR3 loop is CASSRDSNYEQYF. DNA for the CDR3: TGTGCCAGCAGCCGGGATTCCAACTACGAGCAGTACTTC. V usage is TRBV6-1 and J usage is TRBJ2-7; possible D gene TRBD2, 5 bases. Germline-derived CDR1 and CDR2 are MNHNS and SASEGT. V lost 6 bases and J lost 3, with 12 bases in between. This CDR3 is 13 amino acids long.

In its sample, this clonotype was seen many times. The CDR3 DNA sequence: TGTGCCAGCAGCCTGGACCCGGGTCACGAGCAGTACTTC. It translates to CASSLDPGHEQYF. The chain recombines TRBV7-9 with TRBJ2-7; D unresolved. The CDR3 is made up of 13 amino acids. Trimming shortened V by 5 bases and J by 5 bases, and 13 bases separated the two germline ends. Germline CDR1 is SEHNR and CDR2 is FQNEAQ (reference sequence).

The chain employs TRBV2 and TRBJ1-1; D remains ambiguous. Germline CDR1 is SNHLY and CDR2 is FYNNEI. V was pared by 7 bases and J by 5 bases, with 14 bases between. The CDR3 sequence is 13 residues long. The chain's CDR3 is CASTLGRATEAFF. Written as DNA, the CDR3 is TGTGCCAGCACTCTAGGAAGGGCAACTGAAGCTTTCTTT.

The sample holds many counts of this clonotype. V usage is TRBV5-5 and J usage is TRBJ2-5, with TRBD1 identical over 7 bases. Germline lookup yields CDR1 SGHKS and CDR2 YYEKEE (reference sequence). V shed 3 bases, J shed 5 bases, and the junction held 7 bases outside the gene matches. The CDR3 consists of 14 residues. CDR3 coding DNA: TGTGCCAGCAGCTACCGGGGACAGATCGAGACCCAGTACTTC. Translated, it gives CASSYRGQIETQYF.

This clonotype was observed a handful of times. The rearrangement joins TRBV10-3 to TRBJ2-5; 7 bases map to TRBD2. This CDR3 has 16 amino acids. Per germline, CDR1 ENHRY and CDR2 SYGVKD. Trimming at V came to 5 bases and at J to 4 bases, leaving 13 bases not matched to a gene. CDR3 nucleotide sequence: TGTGCCATCAGTAGTGTTACAAATGGGAGGGGAGAGACCCAGTACTTC. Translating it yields CAISSVTNGRGETQYF.

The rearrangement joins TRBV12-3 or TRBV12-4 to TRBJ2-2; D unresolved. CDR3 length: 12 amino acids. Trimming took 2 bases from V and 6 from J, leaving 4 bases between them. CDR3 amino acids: CASSLISGELFF. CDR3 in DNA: TGTGCCAGCAGTTTAATTTCCGGGGAGCTGTTTTTT.

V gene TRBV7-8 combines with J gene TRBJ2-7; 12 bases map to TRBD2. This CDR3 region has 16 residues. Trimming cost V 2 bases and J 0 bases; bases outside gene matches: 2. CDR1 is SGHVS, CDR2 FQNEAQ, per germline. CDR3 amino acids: CASSLPTSGSSYEQYF. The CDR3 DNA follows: TGTGCCAGCAGCTTACCGACTAGCGGGAGCTCCTACGAGCAGTACTTC.

CDR3 DNA: TGTGCCAGCAGTTTTACCCTAGCGCCAGATACGCAGTATTTT. Its protein is CASSFTLAPDTQYF. The chain recombines TRBV12-3 or TRBV12-4 with TRBJ2-3; a possible D gene is TRBD2 (6 bases). The CDR3 contains 14 residues. The V end lost 3 bases, the J end lost 4 bases, and 11 bases lay between the germline ends.

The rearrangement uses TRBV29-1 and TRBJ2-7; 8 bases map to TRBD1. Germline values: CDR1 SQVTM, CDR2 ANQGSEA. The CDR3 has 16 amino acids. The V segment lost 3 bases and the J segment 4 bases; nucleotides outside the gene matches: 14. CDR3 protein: CSVEGDRFLGPYEQYF. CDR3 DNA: TGCAGCGTTGAGGGGGACAGGTTCCTGGGTCCTTACGAGCAGTACTTC.

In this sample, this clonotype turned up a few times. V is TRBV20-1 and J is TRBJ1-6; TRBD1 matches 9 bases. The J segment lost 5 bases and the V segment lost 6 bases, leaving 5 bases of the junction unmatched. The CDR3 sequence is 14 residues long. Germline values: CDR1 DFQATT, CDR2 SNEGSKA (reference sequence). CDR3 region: CSAARDRDNSPLHF. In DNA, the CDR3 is TGCAGTGCCGCCCGGGACAGGGATAATTCACCCCTCCACTTT.

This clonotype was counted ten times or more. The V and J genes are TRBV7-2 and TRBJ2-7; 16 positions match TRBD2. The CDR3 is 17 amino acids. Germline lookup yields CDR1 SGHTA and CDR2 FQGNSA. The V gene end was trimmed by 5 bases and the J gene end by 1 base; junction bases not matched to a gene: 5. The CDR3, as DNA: TGTGCCAGCAGCGAGGGACTAGCGGGAGGGCAGTCCTACGAGCAGTACTTC. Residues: CASSEGLAGGQSYEQYF.

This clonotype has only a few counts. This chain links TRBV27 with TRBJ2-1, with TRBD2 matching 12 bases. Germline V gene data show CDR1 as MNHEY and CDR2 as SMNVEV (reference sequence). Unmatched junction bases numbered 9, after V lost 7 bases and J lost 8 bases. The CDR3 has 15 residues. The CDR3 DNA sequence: TGTGCCAGCAAACTGGGACTAGCGGGCCTTGATGAGCAGTTCTTC. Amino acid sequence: CASKLGLAGLDEQFF.

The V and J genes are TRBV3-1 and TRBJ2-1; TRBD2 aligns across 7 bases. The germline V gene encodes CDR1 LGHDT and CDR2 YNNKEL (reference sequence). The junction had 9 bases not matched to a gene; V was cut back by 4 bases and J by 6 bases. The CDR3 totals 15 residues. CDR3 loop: CASSPPSGWSNEQFF. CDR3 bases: TGTGCCAGCAGCCCTCCTAGCGGATGGAGCAATGAGCAGTTCTTC.